This TCR beta chain originates from a study of PD-1 blockade in classical Hodgkin lymphoma. Clones were sequenced by immunoSEQ multiplex PCR, and TCRdb holds only the in-frame ones, with some missing. Of around 150,000 clones listed, 78% are singletons. Whole-study results and caveats: Compared with baseline, CD4+ but not CD8+ TCR diversity had risen significantly by C4D1.

Every patient relapsed after autologous stem cell transplantation, and brentuximab vedotin exposure varied. Patients showed best responses of complete response, partial response or progressive disease. Concerning this clone: The target antigen is unknown.

The source is a human donor with classical Hodgkin lymphoma. The material sequenced was peripheral blood mononuclear cells (PBMCs), taken before the second cycle of nivolumab.

The CDR3 sequence is CASRWGVAGGYEQYF. The CDR3 nucleotides read TGTGCTAGTCGCTGGGGTGTGGCGGGGGGATACGAGCAGTACTTC. The chain employs TRBV12-5 and TRBJ2-7; 8 bases match TRBD2. The CDR3 has 15 residues. J lost 4 bases, V lost 8 bases, and 13 bases had no gene match. Germline V gene data show CDR1 as LGHNT and CDR2 as FRNRAP.